The entry that follows covers one T cell receptor (beta chain) sequence. This specimen comes from a study of blood T cell repertoires in COVID-19. Study as a whole: The study drew acute and convalescent COVID-19 samples from the United States, Italy and Spain. From T cells, B-cell-depleted T cells, or PBMCs came the material, which was cDNA or gDNA.

V gave up 4 bases and J gave up 6 bases, with 22 bases separating them. From germline, CDR1 is SGHRS and CDR2 YFSETQ. This CDR3 has 16 amino acids. Per the study methods: It was from reference gene primer amplification that nucleated cell counts were estimated. Here immunoSEQ multiplex PCR was the method, and the copy in TCRdb shows in-frame clones only, minus some. The DNA was the basis for D and trimming; V, J and clone size are from that table. The table lists about 190,000 clones, about nine tenths of them singletons, with around 7% in the top ten. The chain carries TRBV5-1 and TRBJ1-1, with a possible D match to TRBD1 (6 bases). This sequence was found in a man between 35 and 55 years old with acute or convalescent COVID-19. Sequenced input: peripheral blood. As DNA, the CDR3 is TGCGCCAGCAGCACGGGAGCCGGGGGGCCAGATGCTGAAGCTTTCTTT. This encodes CASSTGAGGPDAEAFF. The whole variable domain, filled in from reference TRBV5-1 and TRBJ1-1, reads KAGVTQTPRYLIKTRGQQVTLSCSPISGHRSVSWYQQTPGQGLQFLFEYFSETQRNKGNFPGRFSGRQFSNSRSEMNVSTLELGDSALYLCASSTGAGGPDAEAFFGQGTRLTVV.